This T cell receptor (beta chain) emerged from a study of T-cell memory formation after mild COVID-19. It was 5'RACE with constant-segment primers that produced the TCR alpha and TCR beta cDNA libraries, which carried sample barcodes and UMIs. One entry per CDR3 protein results from TCRdb running MiXCR on the 5' RACE reads. This sample has about 340,000 distinct CDR3 sequences; about a sixth occur once, and the top ten carry approximately 20%. The junction had 12 bases not matched to a gene; V was cut back by 4 bases and J by 2 bases. In germline, CDR1 is SGHKS, CDR2 YYEKEE (reference sequence). The CDR3 extends over 16 amino acids.

Sequencing input: PBMCs or a T cell subset sorted from them (not recorded which). V is TRBV5-5 and J is TRBJ2-7, with TRBD2 matching over 7 bases. The receptor was derived from a man aged 18 to 30 who had mild COVID-19 (a few samples of this study predate the infection). Cell type and time point are not known. The chain's CDR3 is CASSLRSGEGAYEQYF. CDR3 nucleotides: TGTGCCAGCAGCCTAAGGTCGGGGGAGGGAGCCTACGAGCAGTACTTC. Filled out from reference TRBV5-5 and TRBJ2-7, the complete variable domain reads DAGVTQSPTHLIKTRGQQVTLRCSPISGHKSVSWYQQVLGQGPQFIFQYYEKEERGRGNFPDRFSARQFPNYSSELNVNALLLGDSALYLCASSLRSGEGAYEQYFGPGTRLTVT.